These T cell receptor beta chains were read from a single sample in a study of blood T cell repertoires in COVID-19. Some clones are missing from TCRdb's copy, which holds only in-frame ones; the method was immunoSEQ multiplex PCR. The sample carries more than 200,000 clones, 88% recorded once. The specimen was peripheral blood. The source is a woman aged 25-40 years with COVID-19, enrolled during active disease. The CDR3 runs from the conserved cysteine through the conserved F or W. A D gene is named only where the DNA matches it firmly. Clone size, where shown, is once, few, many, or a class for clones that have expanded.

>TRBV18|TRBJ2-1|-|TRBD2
CASSPGLAGGSYNEQFF
TGTGCCAGCTCACCCGGACTAGCGGGGGGTTCCTACAATGAGCAGTTCTTC
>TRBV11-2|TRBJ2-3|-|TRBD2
CASSSIASSGGLTDTQYF
TGTGCCAGCAGCTCCATCGCGTCTAGCGGGGGGTTAACAGATACGCAGTATTTT
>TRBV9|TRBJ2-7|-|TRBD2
CASSVRLAGDSYEQYF
TGTGCCAGCAGCGTCAGACTAGCGGGGGACTCCTACGAGCAGTACTTC
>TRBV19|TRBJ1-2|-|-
CATRSGQGGGYTF
TGTGCCACCCGATCGGGGCAGGGAGGCGGCTACACCTTC
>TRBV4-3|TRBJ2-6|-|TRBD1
CASSLVWGQGGSGANVLTF
TGCGCCAGCAGCCTAGTTTGGGGACAGGGGGGCTCTGGGGCCAACGTCCTGACTTTC
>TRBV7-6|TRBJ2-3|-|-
CASSLAPGDTQYF
TGTGCCAGCAGCTTAGCCCCAGGGGATACGCAGTATTTT
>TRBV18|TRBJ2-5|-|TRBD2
CASSPLVLGRAKEETQYF
TGTGCCAGCTCACCACTGGTTTTGGGGAGGGCCAAGGAAGAGACCCAGTACTTC
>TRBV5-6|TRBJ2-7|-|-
CASSLGTRENEQYF
TGTGCCAGCAGCTTGGGGACCCGGGAGAACGAGCAGTACTTC
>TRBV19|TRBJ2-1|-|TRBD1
CASSMRDRVQNEQFF
TGTGCCAGTAGTATGCGGGACAGGGTGCAGAATGAGCAGTTCTTC
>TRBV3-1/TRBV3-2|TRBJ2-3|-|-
CASSQEQGWDTQYF
TGTGCCAGCAGCCAAGAACAGGGCTGGGATACGCAGTATTTT
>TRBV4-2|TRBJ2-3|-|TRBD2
CASSQDVAGGRVGDTQYF
TGTGCCAGCAGCCAAGATGTGGCGGGGGGCCGGGTGGGGGATACGCAGTATTTT
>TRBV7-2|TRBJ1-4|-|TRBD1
CASSLTQGDNEKLFF
TGTGCCAGCAGCCTAACCCAGGGGGATAATGAAAAACTGTTTTTT
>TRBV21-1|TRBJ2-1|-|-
CASSKAPWRGFRGSASNEQFF
TGTGCCAGCAGCAAAGCCCCCTGGCGGGGTTTCCGCGGGAGTGCTAGCAATGAGCAGTTCTTC
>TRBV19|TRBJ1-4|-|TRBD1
CASSITTGQGNEKLFF
TGTGCCAGTAGTATTACCACGGGACAGGGGAACGAAAAACTGTTTTTT
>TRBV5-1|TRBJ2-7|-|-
CASSPNVRSSYEQYF
TGCGCCAGCAGCCCCAATGTGAGGAGCTCCTACGAGCAGTACTTC
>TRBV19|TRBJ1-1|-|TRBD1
CASSTTGQGTEAFF
TGTGCCAGTAGTACAACGGGACAGGGGACTGAAGCTTTCTTT
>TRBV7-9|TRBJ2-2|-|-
CASSLGRAGVTGELFF
TGTGCCAGCAGCTTAGGTCGCGCGGGCGTCACCGGGGAGCTGTTTTTT
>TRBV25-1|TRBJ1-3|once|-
CASSEYGGGNTIYF
TGTGCCAGCAGTGAATACGGAGGTGGAAACACCATATATTTT
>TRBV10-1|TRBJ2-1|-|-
CASSESAASSHEQFF
TGCGCCAGCAGTGAGTCAGCGGCTAGCAGCCATGAGCAGTTCTTC
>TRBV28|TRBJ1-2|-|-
CASRSGEYYGYTF
TGTGCCAGCAGGTCCGGGGAATACTATGGCTACACCTTC
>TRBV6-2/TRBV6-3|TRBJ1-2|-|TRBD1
CASSNPGQFNYGYTF
TGTGCCAGCAGTAACCCGGGACAGTTTAACTATGGCTACACCTTC
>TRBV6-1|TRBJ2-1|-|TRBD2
CASSEMTSGIGEQFF
TGTGCCAGCAGTGAGATGACTAGCGGGATTGGTGAGCAGTTCTTC
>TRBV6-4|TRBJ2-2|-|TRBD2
CASSVGLVPGTGELFF
TGTGCCAGCAGCGTTGGACTAGTACCTGGCACCGGGGAGCTGTTTTTT
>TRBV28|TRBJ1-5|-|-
CASRGYNQPQHF
TGTGCCAGCAGGGGCTACAATCAGCCCCAGCATTTT
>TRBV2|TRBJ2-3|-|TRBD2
CASSGSSGAPTDTQYF
TGTGCCAGCAGTGGGTCTAGCGGGGCGCCCACAGATACGCAGTATTTT
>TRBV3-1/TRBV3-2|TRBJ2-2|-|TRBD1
CASSQAGTGVGELFF
TGTGCCAGCAGCCAAGCCGGGACAGGGGTCGGGGAGCTGTTTTTT
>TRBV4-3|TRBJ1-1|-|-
CASSQYPRGSTEAFF
TGCGCCAGCAGCCAATATCCTAGGGGGAGCACTGAAGCTTTCTTT
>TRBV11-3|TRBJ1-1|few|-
CASSFQGSMNTEAFF
TGTGCCAGCAGCTTTCAGGGCTCTATGAACACTGAAGCTTTCTTT
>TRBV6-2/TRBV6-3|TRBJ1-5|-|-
CASSYSGTARQPQHF
TGTGCCAGCAGTTACTCAGGTACAGCCAGGCAGCCCCAGCATTTT
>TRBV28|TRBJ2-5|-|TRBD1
CASSTPGQGNQETQYF
TGTGCCAGCAGTACTCCGGGACAGGGGAACCAAGAGACCCAGTACTTC
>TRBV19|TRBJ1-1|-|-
CASSISPEQMNTEAFF
TGTGCCAGTAGTATCTCGCCAGAACAGATGAACACTGAAGCTTTCTTT
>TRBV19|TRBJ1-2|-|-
CASSNGGFEGYTF
TGTGCCAGTAGTAACGGCGGATTTGAGGGTTACACCTTC
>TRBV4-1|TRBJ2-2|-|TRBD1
CASSFRTGGITNTGGLFF
TGCGCCAGCAGCTTCCGGACAGGGGGCATTACAAACACCGGGGGGCTGTTTTTT
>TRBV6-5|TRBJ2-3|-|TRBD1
CASKPGQGSDTQYF
TGTGCCAGCAAACCGGGACAGGGGTCAGATACGCAGTATTTT
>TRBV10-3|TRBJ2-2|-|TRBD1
CAISSGTGVGAGELFF
TGTGCCATCAGCTCCGGGACAGGGGTTGGGGCCGGGGAGCTGTTTTTT
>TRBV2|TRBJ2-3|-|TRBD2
CASELGASGVDTQYF
TGTGCCAGCGAGCTAGGAGCTAGCGGGGTAGATACGCAGTATTTT
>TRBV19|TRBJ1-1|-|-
CASSPTGMNTEAFF
TGTGCCAGTAGCCCGACGGGGATGAACACTGAAGCTTTCTTT
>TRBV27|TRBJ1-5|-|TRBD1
CASSPSLSGQGFLRAQHF
TGTGCCAGCAGTCCTTCATTGTCGGGACAGGGCTTCCTTAGGGCCCAGCATTTT
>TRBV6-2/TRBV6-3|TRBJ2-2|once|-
CASSLTDRNTGELFF
TGTGCCAGCAGTTTAACGGACAGAAACACCGGGGAGCTGTTTTTT
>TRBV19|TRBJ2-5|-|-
CASSITTVETQYF
TGTGCCAGTAGTATAACTACCGTGGAGACCCAGTACTTC
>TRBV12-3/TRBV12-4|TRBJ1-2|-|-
CASSFAGDYGYTF
TGTGCCAGCAGTTTCGCAGGGGACTATGGCTACACCTTC
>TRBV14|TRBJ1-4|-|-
CASSQPQGFGEKLFF
TGTGCCAGCAGCCAGCCGCAGGGATTTGGAGAAAAACTGTTTTTT
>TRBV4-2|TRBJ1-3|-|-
CASSQATGQRGNTIYF
TGTGCCAGCAGCCAAGCCACGGGACAACGAGGAAACACCATATATTTT
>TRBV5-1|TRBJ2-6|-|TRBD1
CASSSRGQTSGANVLTF
TGCGCCAGCAGCTCACGGGGACAGACCTCTGGGGCCAACGTCCTGACTTTC
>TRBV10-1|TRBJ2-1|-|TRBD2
CASSGLAGGERNEQFF
TGCGCCAGCAGTGGACTAGCGGGAGGGGAGAGAAATGAGCAGTTCTTC
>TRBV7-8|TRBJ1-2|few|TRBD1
CASSSDDRGRFGYTF
TGTGCCAGCAGCTCCGATGACAGGGGGCGTTTTGGCTACACCTTC
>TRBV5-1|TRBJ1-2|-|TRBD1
CASSRTGGAYGYTF
TGCGCCAGCAGTCGGACAGGGGGCGCCTATGGCTACACCTTC
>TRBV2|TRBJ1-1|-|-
CARGEGDTEAFF
TGTGCCAGGGGGGAGGGGGACACTGAAGCTTTCTTT
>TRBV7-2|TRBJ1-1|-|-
CASSSTDQGGAFF
TGTGCCAGCAGCTCCACTGACCAGGGTGGAGCTTTCTTT
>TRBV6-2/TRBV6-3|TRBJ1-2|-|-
CASSYQTVYYGYTF
TGTGCCAGCAGTTACCAAACAGTCTACTATGGCTACACCTTC
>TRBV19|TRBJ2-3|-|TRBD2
CASSVAGGPGDTQYF
TGTGCCAGTAGTGTGGCGGGGGGGCCAGGGGATACGCAGTATTTT
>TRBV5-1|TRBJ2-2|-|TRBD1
CASSLPWAPTGANTGELFF
TGCGCCAGCAGCCTACCTTGGGCCCCGACAGGGGCAAACACCGGGGAGCTGTTTTTT
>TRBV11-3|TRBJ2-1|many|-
CASSLSLASEQFF
TGTGCCAGCAGCTTATCTCTAGCAAGTGAGCAGTTCTTC
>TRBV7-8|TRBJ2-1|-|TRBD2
CASSLEAGPYNEQFF
TGTGCCAGCAGCTTAGAAGCGGGACCTTACAATGAGCAGTTCTTC